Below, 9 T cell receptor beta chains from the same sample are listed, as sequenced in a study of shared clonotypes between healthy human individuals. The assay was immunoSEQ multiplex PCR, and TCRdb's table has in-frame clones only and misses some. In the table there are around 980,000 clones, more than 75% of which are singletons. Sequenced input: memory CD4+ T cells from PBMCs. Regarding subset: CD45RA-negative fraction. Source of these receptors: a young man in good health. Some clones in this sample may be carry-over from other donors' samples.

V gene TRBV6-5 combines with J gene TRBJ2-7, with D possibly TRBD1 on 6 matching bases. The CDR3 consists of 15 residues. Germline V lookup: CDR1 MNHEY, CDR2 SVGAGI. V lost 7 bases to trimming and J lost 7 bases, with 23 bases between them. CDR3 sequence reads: CASNPRGPYFGEQYF. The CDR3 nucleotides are TGTGCCAGCAATCCCAGGGGACCGTACTTCGGGGAGCAGTACTTC.

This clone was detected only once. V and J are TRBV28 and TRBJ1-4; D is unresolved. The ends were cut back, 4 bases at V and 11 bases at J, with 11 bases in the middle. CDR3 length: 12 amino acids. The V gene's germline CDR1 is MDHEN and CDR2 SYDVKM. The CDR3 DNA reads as TGTGCCAGCAGTTCTCATCCAATTAAACTGTTTTTT. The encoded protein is CASSSHPIKLFF.

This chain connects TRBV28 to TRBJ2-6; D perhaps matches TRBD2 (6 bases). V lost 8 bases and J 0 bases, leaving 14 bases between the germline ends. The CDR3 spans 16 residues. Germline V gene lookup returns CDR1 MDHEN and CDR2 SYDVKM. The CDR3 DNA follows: TGTGCCAGCGGGGGACTTCAATTCTCTGGGGCCAACGTCCTGACTTTC. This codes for CASGGLQFSGANVLTF.

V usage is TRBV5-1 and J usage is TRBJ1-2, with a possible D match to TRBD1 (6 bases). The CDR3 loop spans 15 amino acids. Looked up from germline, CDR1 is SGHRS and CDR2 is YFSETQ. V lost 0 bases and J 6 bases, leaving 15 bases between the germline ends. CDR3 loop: CASSLDRGRRDGYTF. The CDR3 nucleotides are TGCGCCAGCAGCTTGGATCGGGGGCGGAGAGATGGCTACACCTTC.

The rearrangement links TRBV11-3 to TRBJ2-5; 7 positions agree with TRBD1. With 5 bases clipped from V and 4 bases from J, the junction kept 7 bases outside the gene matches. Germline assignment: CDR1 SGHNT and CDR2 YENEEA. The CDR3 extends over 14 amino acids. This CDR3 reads CASSQGGQLETQYF. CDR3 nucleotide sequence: TGTGCCAGCAGCCAAGGGGGACAGTTAGAGACCCAGTACTTC.

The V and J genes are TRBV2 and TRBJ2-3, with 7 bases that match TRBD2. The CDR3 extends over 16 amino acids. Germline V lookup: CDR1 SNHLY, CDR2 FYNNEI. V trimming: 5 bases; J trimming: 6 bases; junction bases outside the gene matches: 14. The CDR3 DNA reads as TGTGCCAGCAGTAAAAGACTAGCAGGGAAGTCCGATACGCAGTATTTT. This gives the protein CASSKRLAGKSDTQYF.

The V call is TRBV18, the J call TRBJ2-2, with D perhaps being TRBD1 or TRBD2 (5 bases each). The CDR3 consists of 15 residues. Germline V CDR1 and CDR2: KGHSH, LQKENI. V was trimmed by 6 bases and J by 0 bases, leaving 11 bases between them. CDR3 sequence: CASSPGPTNTGELFF. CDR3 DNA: TGTGCCAGCTCGCCGGGACCCACGAACACCGGGGAGCTGTTTTTT.

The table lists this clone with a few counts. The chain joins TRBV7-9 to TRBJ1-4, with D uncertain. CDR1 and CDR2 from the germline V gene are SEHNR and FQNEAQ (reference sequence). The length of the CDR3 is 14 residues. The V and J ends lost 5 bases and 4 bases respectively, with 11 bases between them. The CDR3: CASSRGKFNEKLFF. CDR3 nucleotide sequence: TGTGCCAGCAGCCGTGGGAAGTTTAATGAAAAACTGTTTTTT.

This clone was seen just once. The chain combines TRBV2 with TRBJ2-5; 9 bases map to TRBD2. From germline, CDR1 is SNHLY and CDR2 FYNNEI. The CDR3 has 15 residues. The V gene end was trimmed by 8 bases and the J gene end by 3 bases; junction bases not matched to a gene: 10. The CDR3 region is CASGRMGGREETQYF. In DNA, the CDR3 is TGTGCCAGCGGGAGGATGGGCGGGAGGGAAGAGACCCAGTACTTC.